A selection of T cell receptor beta chains follows, all from one sample in a study of regulatory T cells in long-lasting Graves disease. MiXCR, applied by TCRdb to the multiplex PCR reads, yields one record per CDR3 protein. Of 310,000 or so distinct CDR3 sequences in the sample, around a fifth are singletons; the top ten hold 29%. The source material was peripheral blood mononuclear cells (PBMCs), sampled when the disease was refractory, from a patient treated with antithyroid drugs. These receptor sequences come from a female donor with Graves disease. Each CDR3 is given with its conserved first and last residue. A D gene is named only where the DNA matches it firmly. Clone size is given for some rows only: seen once, a few or many times, or a class if the clone is expanded.

V gene: TRBV29-1; J gene: TRBJ2-5; clone size: .; D gene: .; CDR3 DNA: TGCAGCTTCCGAATTGCCCGGGATAAGGAGACCCAGTACTTC; CDR3 protein: CSFRIARDKETQYF
V gene: TRBV19; J gene: TRBJ2-5; clone size: few; D gene: TRBD1; CDR3 DNA: TGTGCCAGTAGCCTTCATTGGGACAGGGGTGTAGAGACCCAGTACTTC; CDR3 protein: CASSLHWDRGVETQYF
V gene: TRBV13; J gene: TRBJ2-7; clone size: many; D gene: .; CDR3 DNA: TGTGCCAGCAGCACCGGGACCACCAGCGAGCAGTACTTC; CDR3 protein: CASSTGTTSEQYF
V gene: TRBV20-1; J gene: TRBJ2-3; clone size: .; D gene: .; CDR3 DNA: TGCAGTGCTAGCGGGAGCACAGATACGCAGTATTTT; CDR3 protein: CSASGSTDTQYF
V gene: TRBV30; J gene: TRBJ2-7; clone size: many; D gene: TRBD2; CDR3 DNA: TGTGCCTGGAGGGGACTAGCAGGCGAGCAGTACTTC; CDR3 protein: CAWRGLAGEQYF
V gene: TRBV5-1; J gene: TRBJ2-4; clone size: .; D gene: .; CDR3 DNA: TGCGCCAGCAGCTTGGGGTCAGAAAACATTCAGTACTTC; CDR3 protein: CASSLGSENIQYF
V gene: TRBV9; J gene: TRBJ2-1; clone size: once; D gene: TRBD2; CDR3 DNA: TGTGCCAGCAGCGTAGGCGTAGGACTAGCGGGAGGGCCTGGTGAGCAGTTCTTC; CDR3 protein: CASSVGVGLAGGPGEQFF
V gene: TRBV6-1; J gene: TRBJ2-2; clone size: many; D gene: TRBD2; CDR3 DNA: TGTGCCAGCACCACGGGACTAGAAGGCGGGGAGCTGTTTTTT; CDR3 protein: CASTTGLEGGELFF
V gene: TRBV30; J gene: TRBJ1-4; clone size: .; D gene: .; CDR3 DNA: TGTGCCTGGAGTAGAGGGGTTGGAGAAAAACTGTTTTTT; CDR3 protein: CAWSRGVGEKLFF
V gene: TRBV20-1; J gene: TRBJ2-7; clone size: .; D gene: .; CDR3 DNA: TGCAGTGCTAGAAGGACGGGGGGCCTCCCCTACGAGCAGTACTTC; CDR3 protein: CSARRTGGLPYEQYF
V gene: TRBV12-3/TRBV12-4; J gene: TRBJ1-1; clone size: many; D gene: .; CDR3 DNA: TGTGCCAGCAGTTTAAAGGCCAGCCGTGAAGCTTTCTTT; CDR3 protein: CASSLKASREAFF
V gene: TRBV29-1; J gene: TRBJ1-2; clone size: many; D gene: .; CDR3 DNA: TGCAGCGTTGGCCCCTTGGCGGCGGTATATGGCTACACCTTC; CDR3 protein: CSVGPLAAVYGYTF
V gene: TRBV2; J gene: TRBJ2-2; clone size: .; D gene: TRBD1; CDR3 DNA: TGTGCCAGCAGTGAATATTCGACAGGGTCCGGGGAGCTGTTTTTT; CDR3 protein: CASSEYSTGSGELFF
V gene: TRBV10-3; J gene: TRBJ2-7; clone size: .; D gene: .; CDR3 DNA: TGTGCCATCAGTGACCCGAACCGGGACAAGATACCCTACGAGCAGTACTTC; CDR3 protein: CAISDPNRDKIPYEQYF
V gene: TRBV28; J gene: TRBJ1-5; clone size: many; D gene: .; CDR3 DNA: TGTGCCAGCAGTTCCAAATCACCACCCAATACGCAGGGTCGATTTCGCAATCAGCCCCAGCATTTT; CDR3 protein: CASSSKSPPNTQGRFRNQPQHF
V gene: TRBV7-2; J gene: TRBJ2-7; clone size: few; D gene: TRBD2; CDR3 DNA: TGTGCCAGCAGCCTGGGACTAGCGCCCTACTTC; CDR3 protein: CASSLGLAPYF
V gene: TRBV19; J gene: TRBJ1-1; clone size: .; D gene: .; CDR3 DNA: TGTGCCAGTACCGGAGGACTGAACACTGAAGCTTTCTTT; CDR3 protein: CASTGGLNTEAFF
V gene: TRBV19; J gene: TRBJ1-2; clone size: .; D gene: .; CDR3 DNA: TGTGCCACCTCTCCCGCTTTCGGTACCTATGGCTACACCTTC; CDR3 protein: CATSPAFGTYGYTF
V gene: TRBV19; J gene: TRBJ1-1; clone size: .; D gene: .; CDR3 DNA: TGTGCCAGTAGTATCCCAGGGTTGAACACTGAAGCTTTCTTT; CDR3 protein: CASSIPGLNTEAFF
V gene: TRBV6-6; J gene: TRBJ1-2; clone size: few; D gene: .; CDR3 DNA: TGTGCCAGCAGTTACTCGTTAGCTACTAACTATGGCTACACCTTC; CDR3 protein: CASSYSLATNYGYTF
V gene: TRBV2; J gene: TRBJ1-3; clone size: many; D gene: TRBD1; CDR3 DNA: TGTGCCAGCAATTTACAGGGGAAGAACTCTGGAAACACCATATATTTT; CDR3 protein: CASNLQGKNSGNTIYF
V gene: TRBV6-1; J gene: TRBJ1-5; clone size: few; D gene: .; CDR3 DNA: TGTGCCAGCACCGGACAGAATCAGCCCCAGCATTTT; CDR3 protein: CASTGQNQPQHF
V gene: TRBV15; J gene: TRBJ2-1; clone size: .; D gene: .; CDR3 DNA: TGTGCCACCAGCAGAGAGAGTCTCTTGGCGGGTTCCTACAATGAGCAGTTCTTC; CDR3 protein: CATSRESLLAGSYNEQFF
V gene: TRBV19; J gene: TRBJ1-5; clone size: .; D gene: .; CDR3 DNA: TGTGCCAGTAGTTCTTCGGGGATCTATCAGCCCCAGCATTTT; CDR3 protein: CASSSSGIYQPQHF
V gene: TRBV11-2; J gene: TRBJ1-2; clone size: many; D gene: .; CDR3 DNA: TGTGCCAGCAGCACCCCGGGGACGTTACGGGATGGCTACACCTTC; CDR3 protein: CASSTPGTLRDGYTF
V gene: TRBV3-1; J gene: TRBJ1-3; clone size: .; D gene: .; CDR3 DNA: TGTGCCAGCAGCCAAGGCGCGAAAGGAAACACCATATATTTT; CDR3 protein: CASSQGAKGNTIYF
V gene: TRBV2; J gene: TRBJ2-7; clone size: many; D gene: .; CDR3 DNA: TGTGCCAGCAGTGCCAGGACGGGGACCTACGAGCAGTACTTC; CDR3 protein: CASSARTGTYEQYF
V gene: TRBV2; J gene: TRBJ1-6; clone size: many; D gene: .; CDR3 DNA: TGTGCCAGCAGTGACGGCTCCGGGACCCCCGGGGGACTTTCCCTCCACTTT; CDR3 protein: CASSDGSGTPGGLSLHF
V gene: TRBV27; J gene: TRBJ2-2; clone size: .; D gene: TRBD1; CDR3 DNA: TGTGCCAGCAGTTTATTGACAGGGGGTAGGACCGGGGAGCTGTTTTTT; CDR3 protein: CASSLLTGGRTGELFF
V gene: TRBV5-5; J gene: TRBJ2-2; clone size: .; D gene: .; CDR3 DNA: TGTGCCAGCAGCATGGACATCGCCGGGGAGCTGTTTTTT; CDR3 protein: CASSMDIAGELFF
V gene: TRBV28; J gene: TRBJ1-2; clone size: many; D gene: .; CDR3 DNA: TGTGCCAGCAGTTTATATGGGAGCGGAGGCTACACCTTC; CDR3 protein: CASSLYGSGGYTF
V gene: TRBV5-1; J gene: TRBJ1-1; clone size: .; D gene: .; CDR3 DNA: TGCGCCAGCAGCTTTGGATCAGCAGGGTTGGCTTTCTTT; CDR3 protein: CASSFGSAGLAFF
V gene: TRBV12-3/TRBV12-4; J gene: TRBJ2-7; clone size: many; D gene: TRBD1; CDR3 DNA: TGTGCCAGCAGTCCCTCGACAGGGTCGCCCTACGAGCAGTACTTC; CDR3 protein: CASSPSTGSPYEQYF
V gene: TRBV19; J gene: TRBJ1-2; clone size: .; D gene: .; CDR3 DNA: TGTGCCAGTAGACCGGGGGGGGGAGAGAACTATGGCTACACCTTC; CDR3 protein: CASRPGGGENYGYTF
V gene: TRBV7-9; J gene: TRBJ1-5; clone size: .; D gene: TRBD1; CDR3 DNA: TGTGCCAGCAGCTTAGGAGGGACAGGGGAGACTCAGCCCCAGCATTTT; CDR3 protein: CASSLGGTGETQPQHF
V gene: TRBV4-3; J gene: TRBJ1-4; clone size: many; D gene: .; CDR3 DNA: TGCGCCAGCAGCCAAGGGACCAGGGGAAGCGAAAAACTGTTTTTT; CDR3 protein: CASSQGTRGSEKLFF
V gene: TRBV7-2; J gene: TRBJ1-6; clone size: .; D gene: .; CDR3 DNA: TGTGCCAGCAGCTTATCACCTTCCCAGAGCTCCTATAATTCACCCCTCCACTTT; CDR3 protein: CASSLSPSQSSYNSPLHF
V gene: TRBV28; J gene: TRBJ1-1; clone size: many; D gene: .; CDR3 DNA: TGTGCCAGCAGGATTTCTGGGAACACTGAAGCTTTCTTT; CDR3 protein: CASRISGNTEAFF
V gene: TRBV7-2; J gene: TRBJ1-6; clone size: once; D gene: .; CDR3 DNA: TGTGCCAGCAGCTTAGATCAAGGCTGGTCACCCCTCCACTTT; CDR3 protein: CASSLDQGWSPLHF
V gene: TRBV6-2/TRBV6-3; J gene: TRBJ2-2; clone size: many; D gene: TRBD2; CDR3 DNA: TGTGCCAGCAGGTCTACTAGCGGGGGGGCCTGGAGCACCGGGGAGCTGTTTTTT; CDR3 protein: CASRSTSGGAWSTGELFF
V gene: TRBV6-2/TRBV6-3; J gene: TRBJ2-7; clone size: .; D gene: .; CDR3 DNA: TGTGCCAGCGACGGAGGCGTGGGTGAGCAGTACTTC; CDR3 protein: CASDGGVGEQYF
V gene: TRBV28; J gene: TRBJ2-7; clone size: many; D gene: TRBD1; CDR3 DNA: TGTGCCAGCAGTCTCCGGGACAGGGAGGTCTACGAGCAGTACTTC; CDR3 protein: CASSLRDREVYEQYF
V gene: TRBV19; J gene: TRBJ1-2; clone size: .; D gene: .; CDR3 DNA: TGTGCCAGTAGTATTCTTTTTTCCGACTATGGCTACACCTTC; CDR3 protein: CASSILFSDYGYTF
V gene: TRBV12-3/TRBV12-4; J gene: TRBJ2-5; clone size: many; D gene: .; CDR3 DNA: TGTGCCAGCGCCGCCTCGGGGGAAGAGACCCAGTACTTC; CDR3 protein: CASAASGEETQYF
V gene: TRBV19; J gene: TRBJ2-2; clone size: few; D gene: .; CDR3 DNA: TGTGCCAGTAGGCCGACAGGTACTGAGACCGGGGAGCTGTTTTTT; CDR3 protein: CASRPTGTETGELFF
V gene: TRBV11-3; J gene: TRBJ2-7; clone size: few; D gene: TRBD1; CDR3 DNA: TGTGCCAGCACCCGGGACAGGGGGTCCTACGAGCAGTACTTC; CDR3 protein: CASTRDRGSYEQYF
V gene: TRBV2; J gene: TRBJ2-7; clone size: many; D gene: .; CDR3 DNA: TGTGCCAGCAGTGAATATTATGGGGCCCAGTACTTC; CDR3 protein: CASSEYYGAQYF
V gene: TRBV5-5; J gene: TRBJ1-1; clone size: many; D gene: TRBD1; CDR3 DNA: TGTGCCAGCAGCTCCGGGACAGGAGTTCTGTACCCTGAAGCTTTCTTT; CDR3 protein: CASSSGTGVLYPEAFF